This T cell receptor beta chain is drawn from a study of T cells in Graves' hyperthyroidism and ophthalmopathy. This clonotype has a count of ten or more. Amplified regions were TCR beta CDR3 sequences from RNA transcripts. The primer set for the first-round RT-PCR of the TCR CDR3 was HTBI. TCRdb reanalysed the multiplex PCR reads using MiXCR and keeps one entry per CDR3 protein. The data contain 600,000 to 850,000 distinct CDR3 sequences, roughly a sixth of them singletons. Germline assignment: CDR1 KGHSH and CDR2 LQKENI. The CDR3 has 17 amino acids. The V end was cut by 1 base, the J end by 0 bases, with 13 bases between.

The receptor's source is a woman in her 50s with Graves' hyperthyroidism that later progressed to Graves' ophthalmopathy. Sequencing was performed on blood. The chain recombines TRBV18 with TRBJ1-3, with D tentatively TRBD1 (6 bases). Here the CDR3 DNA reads TGTGCCAGCTCACCACAGGGGGGCAGAAGCTCTGGAAACACCATATATTTT. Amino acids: CASSPQGGRSSGNTIYF. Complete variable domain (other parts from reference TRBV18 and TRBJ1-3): NAGVMQNPRHLVRRRGQEARLRCSPMKGHSHVYWYRQLPEEGLKFMVYLQKENIIDESGMPKERFSAEFPKEGPSILRIQQVVRGDSAAYFCASSPQGGRSSGNTIYFGEGSWLTVV.